This paragraph covers one T cell receptor beta chain sequence. Its specificity is unknown. This specimen comes from a study of T cell repertoires in aging, cancer and after chemotherapy. Study conclusions and caveats: Compared with age-matched healthy donors, untreated hematological or solid cancer patients showed higher blood TCR clonality.

This CDR3 is 13 amino acids long. Trimming took 5 bases from V and 2 from J; bases not matched to a gene: 5. Looked up from germline, CDR1 is DFQATT and CDR2 is SNEGSKA (reference sequence). The template was genomic DNA from peripheral blood, not RNA. A mixed TRB-A/B primer pool amplified rearranged TRB by multiplex touch-down PCR. TCRdb re-analysed the multiplex PCR reads in MiXCR, keeping a single row per CDR3 protein. The repertoire holds 3,700 or so distinct CDR3 sequences, around 30% seen once, with 15% to 20% in the top ten. The sample consisted of blood. This chain connects TRBV20-1 to TRBJ2-5; 7 nucleotides match TRBD1. The receptor was isolated from a human donor with a solid tumor. CDR3: CSASGTAQETQYF. CDR3 sequence (DNA): TGCAGTGCTTCCGGGACAGCTCAAGAGACCCAGTACTTC.